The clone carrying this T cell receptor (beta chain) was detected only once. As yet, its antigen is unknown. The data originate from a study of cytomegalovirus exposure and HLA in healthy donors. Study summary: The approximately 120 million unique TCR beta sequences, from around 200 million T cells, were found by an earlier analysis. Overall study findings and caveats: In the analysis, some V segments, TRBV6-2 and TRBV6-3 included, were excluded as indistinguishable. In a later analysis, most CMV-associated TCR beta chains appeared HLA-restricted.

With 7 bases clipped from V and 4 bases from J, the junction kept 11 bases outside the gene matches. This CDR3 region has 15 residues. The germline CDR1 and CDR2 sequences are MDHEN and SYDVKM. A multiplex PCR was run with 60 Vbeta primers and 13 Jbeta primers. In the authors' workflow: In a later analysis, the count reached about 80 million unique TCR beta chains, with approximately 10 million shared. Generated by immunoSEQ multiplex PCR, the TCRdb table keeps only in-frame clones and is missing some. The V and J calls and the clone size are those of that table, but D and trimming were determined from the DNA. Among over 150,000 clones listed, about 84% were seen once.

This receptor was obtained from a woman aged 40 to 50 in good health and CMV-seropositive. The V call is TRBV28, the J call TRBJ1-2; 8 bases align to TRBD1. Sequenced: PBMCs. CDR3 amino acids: CASTPSTGDSYGYTF. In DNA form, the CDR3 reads TGTGCCAGCACCCCGTCGACAGGGGATTCCTATGGCTACACCTTC.